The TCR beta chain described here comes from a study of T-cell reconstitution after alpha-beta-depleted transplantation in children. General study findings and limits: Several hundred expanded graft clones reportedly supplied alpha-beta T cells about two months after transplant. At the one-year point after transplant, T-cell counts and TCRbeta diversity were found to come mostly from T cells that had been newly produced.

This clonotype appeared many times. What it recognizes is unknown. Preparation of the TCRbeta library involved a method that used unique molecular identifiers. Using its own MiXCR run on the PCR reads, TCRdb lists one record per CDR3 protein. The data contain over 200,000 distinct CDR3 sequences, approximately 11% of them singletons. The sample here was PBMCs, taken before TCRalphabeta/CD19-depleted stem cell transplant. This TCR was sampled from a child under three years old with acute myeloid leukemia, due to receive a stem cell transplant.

The CDR3 sequence: CASSGLAGVGTDTQYF. CDR3 nucleotide sequence: TGTGCCAGCAGTGGACTAGCGGGAGTGGGGACAGATACGCAGTATTTT. The chain carries TRBV12-3 or TRBV12-4 and TRBJ2-3; 13 bases are a match to TRBD2. V gave up 5 bases and J gave up 3 bases; unmatched junction bases: 5. This CDR3 is 16 amino acids long.